Shown below are 23 T cell receptor beta chains from a single sample sequenced in a study of blood T cell repertoires in COVID-19. Produced via immunoSEQ multiplex PCR; TCRdb's table is partial and in-frame only. The sample lists some 60,000 clones; about nine tenths were seen once. Sequencing used peripheral blood. Receptors were obtained from a man aged 35-49 years with acute or convalescent COVID-19.

The chain combines TRBV28 with TRBJ2-7, with D possibly TRBD2 on 6 matching bases. Germline V lookup: CDR1 MDHEN, CDR2 SYDVKM. The length of the CDR3 is 15 residues. V shed 6 bases and J shed 3 bases, with 18 bases lying between them. The CDR3 DNA is TGTGCCAGCAGCACCCGGGGTAGCGGCGGCTACGAGCAGTACTTC. This gives the protein CASSTRGSGGYEQYF.

The V and J genes are TRBV6-5 and TRBJ1-2; D unresolved. The CDR3 length is 12 residues. V was shortened by 6 bases and J by 5 bases, with 10 bases between the two germline ends. Germline CDR1 reads MNHEY; CDR2 reads SVGAGI. In DNA form, the CDR3 reads TGTGCCAGCAGACAGCAAGAATATGGCTACACCTTC. Protein product: CASRQQEYGYTF.

This sequence joins TRBV19 and TRBJ1-2; D may be TRBD1 (5 bases). The CDR3 length is 13 residues. The germline V and J ends were trimmed by 6 bases and 4 bases, with 12 bases remaining between them. Germline V gene lookup returns CDR1 LNHDA and CDR2 SQIVND (reference sequence). DNA of the CDR3: TGTGCCAGTAGATGGGGCAGCACCTATGGCTACACCTTC. Protein: CASRWGSTYGYTF.

The chain is built from TRBV6-6 and TRBJ1-5; no definite D call. V was pared by 5 bases and J by 0 bases, with 11 bases between. Germline V lookup: CDR1 MNHNY, CDR2 SVGAGI (reference sequence). The CDR3 is 15 amino acids. The CDR3 DNA sequence: TGTGCCAGCAGTCTAGTCGGTAGTAGCAATCAGCCCCAGCATTTT. Protein product: CASSLVGSSNQPQHF.

J is TRBJ1-1 and V is TRBV7-9; TRBD1 agrees at 8 bases. This CDR3 is built from 13 residues. Trimming cost V 6 bases and J 6 bases; bases outside gene matches: 6. The germline V gene encodes CDR1 SEHNR and CDR2 FQNEAQ (reference sequence). The CDR3: CASRQRQGPEAFF. CDR3 nucleotides: TGTGCCAGCAGACAACGACAGGGGCCTGAAGCTTTCTTT.

This sequence joins TRBV6-5 and TRBJ1-1; possible D gene TRBD1, 5 bases. This CDR3 comprises 12 residues. CDR1 and CDR2 from the germline V gene are MNHEY and SVGAGI. The ends were cut back, 5 bases at V and 4 bases at J, with 8 bases in the middle. CDR3 bases: TGTGCCAGCAGTCCCCAGGGCACTGAAGCTTTCTTT. It translates to CASSPQGTEAFF.

The count of this clone is one. The V gene is TRBV11-3, the J gene TRBJ1-2, with 7 positions matching TRBD1. The V and J ends lost 6 bases and 0 bases, in that order; junction bases with no gene match: 7. Looked up from germline, CDR1 is SGHNT and CDR2 is YENEEA. The CDR3 is 15 amino acids. CDR3 DNA sequence: TGTGCCAGCAGTGAATGGACAGGAACTAACTATGGCTACACCTTC. This gives the protein CASSEWTGTNYGYTF.

This clone was seen a handful of times. The V gene is TRBV7-2, the J gene TRBJ1-1, with D perhaps TRBD1 (5 bases). V was clipped by 2 bases and J by 5 bases, with 15 bases between them. Germline V CDR1 and CDR2: SGHTA, FQGNSA. The CDR3 runs to 15 residues. This chain's CDR3 is CASSLMQGGGTEAFF. The CDR3 coding sequence is TGTGCCAGCAGCTTAATGCAGGGCGGTGGGACTGAAGCTTTCTTT.

This chain connects TRBV12-3 or TRBV12-4 to TRBJ1-1; possible D gene TRBD1, 5 bases. The CDR3 is 13 amino acids. V was pared by 6 bases and J by 5 bases, with 13 bases between. The CDR3 bases are TGTGCCAGCAGCACCGGGGGTGGGACTGAAGCTTTCTTT. Translation gives CASSTGGGTEAFF.

The count of this clone is one. The chain has TRBV6-2 or TRBV6-3 and TRBJ2-7, with D perhaps matching TRBD2 (6 bases). The germline gives CDR1 MNHEY, CDR2 SVGEGT. Between the trimmed V and J ends, which lost 2 bases and 3 bases, there was a span of 23 bases. This CDR3 comprises 18 residues. CDR3 bases: TGTGCCAGCAGTTACGGGCTAGCGTCGGGGATGAGAAGCTACGAGCAGTACTTC. As protein: CASSYGLASGMRSYEQYF.

This chain connects TRBV6-5 to TRBJ2-7, with 11 bases matching TRBD2. The V gene end was trimmed by 5 bases and the J gene end by 2 bases; junction bases not matched to a gene: 5. The CDR3 is 15 amino acids. Germline loops: CDR1 MNHEY, CDR2 SVGAGI. CDR3: CASSQGLAATYEQYF. CDR3 in DNA: TGTGCCAGCAGTCAGGGACTAGCGGCCACCTACGAGCAGTACTTC.

The count of this clone is one. CDR3 in amino acids: CASSPPSSGNTIYF. The CDR3 region has the DNA TGTGCCAGCAGCCCACCGAGCTCTGGAAACACCATATATTTT. The chain uses TRBV7-9 and TRBJ1-3; unclear D gene. Per the germline V gene, CDR1 is SEHNR and CDR2 is FQNEAQ (reference sequence). CDR3 size: 14 residues. V lost 5 bases and J lost 0, with 8 bases in between.

The chain links TRBV27 to TRBJ1-6, with D perhaps TRBD1 (6 bases). Germline CDR1 and CDR2: MNHEY and SMNVEV (reference sequence). CDR3 size: 16 residues. The V gene lost 8 bases and the J gene lost 6 bases, with 20 bases spanning the gap. CDR3 sequence reads: CASRPPTGFGNSPLHF. In DNA form, the CDR3 reads TGTGCCAGCCGCCCCCCAACAGGGTTCGGTAATTCACCCCTCCACTTT.

This chain uses TRBV29-1 with TRBJ2-3, with 8 bases matching TRBD2. CDR1 is SQVTM and CDR2 is ANQGSEA in the germline V gene. The CDR3 totals 13 residues. J gave up 3 bases and V 6 bases, and 5 bases lay outside the gene matches. CDR3 nucleotide sequence: TGCAGCGTGGGGACTAGGGTGACAGATACGCAGTATTTT. This encodes CSVGTRVTDTQYF.

The CDR3 is CSASASTNEKLFF. The CDR3 DNA reads as TGCAGTGCTAGTGCATCAACTAATGAAAAACTGTTTTTT. The chain is built from TRBV20-1 and TRBJ1-4; D unclear. The germline V gene has CDR1 DFQATT and CDR2 SNEGSKA (reference sequence). V gave up 3 bases and J gave up 0 bases, with 5 bases separating them. This CDR3 contains 13 residues.

The chain uses TRBV5-1 and TRBJ2-1; weak D call: TRBD1 (6 bases). This CDR3 spans 17 amino acids. V lost 0 bases and J lost 4, with 17 bases in between. The germline V gene encodes CDR1 SGHRS and CDR2 YFSETQ. The CDR3 DNA reads TGCGCCAGCAGCTTGGCGAGAGGCAGGGGTAGTTACAATGAGCAGTTCTTC. Translated, it gives CASSLARGRGSYNEQFF.

The chain has TRBV3-1 (or the pseudogene TRBV3-2) and TRBJ1-1, with 7 bases aligning to TRBD1. There are 11 residues in the CDR3. Germline assignment: CDR1 LGHDT and CDR2 YNNKEL (reference sequence). Germline trimming cut 8 bases from V and 4 bases from J; bases unmatched to any gene: 1. The CDR3 coding sequence is TGTGCCAGCCACAGGGGCACTGAAGCTTTCTTT. It codes for CASHRGTEAFF.

The gene calls are TRBV19 and TRBJ1-4; D perhaps matches TRBD1 (5 bases). This CDR3 has 15 residues. The germline V gene has CDR1 LNHDA and CDR2 SQIVND (reference sequence). V was shortened by 8 bases and J by 3 bases, with 16 bases between the two germline ends. CDR3 DNA: TGTGCCAGTCGCACCGACAGAGCTCCTAATGAAAAACTGTTTTTT. Its protein is CASRTDRAPNEKLFF.

V is TRBV7-2 and J is TRBJ1-2, with 8 bases aligning to TRBD1. Germline CDR1 and CDR2: SGHTA and FQGNSA. The V segment lost 11 bases and the J segment 6 bases; nucleotides outside the gene matches: 11. The CDR3 has 13 amino acids. The CDR3 protein is CAGRGQGYDGYTF. CDR3 nucleotide sequence: TGTGCCGGCCGAGGACAGGGTTATGATGGCTACACCTTC.

The rearrangement links TRBV5-1 to TRBJ2-7; D remains unclear. The V and J ends lost 2 bases and 4 bases respectively, with 10 bases between them. This CDR3 contains 13 residues. Germline CDR1 SGHRS, CDR2 YFSETQ. The CDR3 coding sequence is TGCGCCAGCAGCTTATTATCCTTTTACGAGCAGTACTTC. Protein product: CASSLLSFYEQYF.

The chain couples TRBV28 to TRBJ2-2; D is unresolved. The CDR3 is 17 amino acids. V shed 7 bases and J shed 3 bases, with 21 bases lying between them. In germline, CDR1 is MDHEN, CDR2 SYDVKM. DNA of the CDR3: TGTGCCAGCACTCTCGGTCCCGAGGCGGTCGACACCGGGGAGCTGTTTTTT. Translated: CASTLGPEAVDTGELFF.

This clone has a handful of counts. V usage is TRBV9 and J usage is TRBJ2-2; 7 bases match TRBD1. Trimming took 4 bases from V and 4 from J; bases not matched to a gene: 13. CDR1 is SGDLS and CDR2 is YYNGEE in the germline V gene. CDR3 size: 17 residues. The CDR3 sequence is CASSPRGGTDLTGELFF. The CDR3, as DNA: TGTGCCAGCAGCCCCAGGGGTGGGACAGACCTCACCGGGGAGCTGTTTTTT.

The rearrangement uses TRBV9 and TRBJ1-2; 8 bases line up with TRBD1. Trimming took 4 bases from V and 3 from J; bases not matched to a gene: 8. This CDR3 is built from 15 residues. The germline CDR1 and CDR2 sequences are SGDLS and YYNGEE. CDR3 amino acids: CASSLQGASDYGYTF. The CDR3 nucleotides are TGTGCCAGCAGCCTTCAGGGGGCGTCGGACTATGGCTACACCTTC.